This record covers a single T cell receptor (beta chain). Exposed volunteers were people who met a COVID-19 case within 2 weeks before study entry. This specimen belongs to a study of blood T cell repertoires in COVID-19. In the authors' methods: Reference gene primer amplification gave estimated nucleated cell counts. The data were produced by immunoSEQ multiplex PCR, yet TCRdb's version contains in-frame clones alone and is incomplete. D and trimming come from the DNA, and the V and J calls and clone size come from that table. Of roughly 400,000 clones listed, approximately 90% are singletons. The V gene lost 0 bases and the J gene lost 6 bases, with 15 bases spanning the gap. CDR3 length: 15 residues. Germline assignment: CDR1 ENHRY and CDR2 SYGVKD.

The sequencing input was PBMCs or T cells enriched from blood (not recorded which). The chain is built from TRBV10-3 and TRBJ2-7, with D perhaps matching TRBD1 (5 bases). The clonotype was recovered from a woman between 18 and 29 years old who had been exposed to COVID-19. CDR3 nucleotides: TGTGCCATCAGTGAGTCGGACACCTCTTGGGGCGAGCAGTACTTC. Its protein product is CAISESDTSWGEQYF.